Listed here is a single TCR beta chain. Its specificity is not known. The authors took one heparinised blood draw, averaging around 120 mL, from each donor. Central memory, naive, regulatory and stem cell-like memory CD4+ cells were sorted by CD45RO/CCR7/CD25/CD127/CD95/CD27. The sample comes from a study of beta chain features in type 1 diabetes. Study context: Healthy donors and patients showed comparable age, gender and cell yields. Whole-study results and caveats: Among all four CD4+ subsets, Type 1 diabetes patients had TCRB CDR3s that were moderately but significantly shorter.

V trimming: 10 bases; J trimming: 4 bases; junction bases outside the gene matches: 4. Germline lookup yields CDR1 LNHDA and CDR2 SQIVND (reference sequence). This CDR3 has 15 residues. As every portion of the isolated RNA was reverse transcribed, the sequencing read expressed TCRB transcripts. Naive, central memory and regulatory T cell samples averaged roughly 3.6 million immunoSEQ reads each. This table comes from immunoSEQ multiplex PCR, and its TCRdb copy is limited to in-frame clones, with some not included. Among 280,000 or so clones listed, 15% were seen once. Specimen: naive CD4+ T cells from blood. V gene TRBV19 combines with J gene TRBJ2-2; 15 bases match TRBD2. This TCR was recovered from a man aged 18 to 29 with type 1 diabetes. The CDR3 loop is CATAGLAGGTGELFF. The CDR3 DNA reads TGTGCCACCGCGGGACTAGCGGGAGGCACCGGGGAGCTGTTTTTT.